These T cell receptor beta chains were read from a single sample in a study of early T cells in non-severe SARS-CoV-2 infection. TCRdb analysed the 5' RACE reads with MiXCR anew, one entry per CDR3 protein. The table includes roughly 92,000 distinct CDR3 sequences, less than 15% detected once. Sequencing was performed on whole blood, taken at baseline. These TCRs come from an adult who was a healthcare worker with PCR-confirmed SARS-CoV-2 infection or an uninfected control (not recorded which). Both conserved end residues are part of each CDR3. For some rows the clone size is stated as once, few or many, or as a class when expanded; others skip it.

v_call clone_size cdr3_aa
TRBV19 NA CASSISGDSYEQYF
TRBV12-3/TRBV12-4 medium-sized CASSLDQGSTGELFF
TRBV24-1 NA CATSLAGVTDTQYF
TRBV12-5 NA CASGYPQYF
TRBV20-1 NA CSARGPLASTYEQYF
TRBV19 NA CASTGQGFEAFF
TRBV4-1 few CASSQGDRVKETQYF
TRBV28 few CASGGRQGVLQPQHF
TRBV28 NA CASSSGQGLPYGYTF
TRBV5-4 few CASSFPTYNEQFF
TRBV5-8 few CASSLRRDSNQPQHF
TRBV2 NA CASIRDRDRVYNEQFF
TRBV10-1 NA CASSLDSLSYNEQFF
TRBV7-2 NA CASSSLLQGTQYF
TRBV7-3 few CASSLSGRGPNNSPLHF
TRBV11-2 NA CASSKEVLGAETQYF
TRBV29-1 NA CSVGLGQLEAFF
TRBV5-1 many CASSLVPYEQYF
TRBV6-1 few CASSHLPNRGRIDTEAFF
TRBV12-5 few CASGYTEAFF
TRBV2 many CASTGDLGAYNEQFF
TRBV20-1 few CSAPTLRGYTF
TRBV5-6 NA CASSPDAGSANSPLHF
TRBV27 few CASSPPGRDQPQHF
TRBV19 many CASTSHSRGNQPQHF
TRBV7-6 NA CASSLEGGGNSPLHF
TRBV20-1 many CSVPDRLFQETQYF
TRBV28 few CASSRQGRSSYEQYF
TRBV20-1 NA CSASQGLAGGKDTQYF
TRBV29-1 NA CSVGVGDNSPLHF
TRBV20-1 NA CSASQFSGSSYNEQFF
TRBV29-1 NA CSVGQGRRETQYF
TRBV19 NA CASIRPGGSYNEQFF
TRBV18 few CASSPTGTSPEAFF
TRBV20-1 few CSASGTESYNSPLHF
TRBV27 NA CASSQRSQETQYF
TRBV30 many CAWSPTGSNQPQHF
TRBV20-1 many CSANGDRGSHNYGYTF
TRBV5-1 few CASSLDGTNYGYTF
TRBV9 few CASSVATGSQETQYF
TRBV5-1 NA CASTRLAGQSGELFF
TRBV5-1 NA CASSFSGRHNEQFF
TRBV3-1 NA CASGRWNEKLFF
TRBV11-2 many CASSLAGPRYEQFF
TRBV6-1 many CASSPSGRIEQFF